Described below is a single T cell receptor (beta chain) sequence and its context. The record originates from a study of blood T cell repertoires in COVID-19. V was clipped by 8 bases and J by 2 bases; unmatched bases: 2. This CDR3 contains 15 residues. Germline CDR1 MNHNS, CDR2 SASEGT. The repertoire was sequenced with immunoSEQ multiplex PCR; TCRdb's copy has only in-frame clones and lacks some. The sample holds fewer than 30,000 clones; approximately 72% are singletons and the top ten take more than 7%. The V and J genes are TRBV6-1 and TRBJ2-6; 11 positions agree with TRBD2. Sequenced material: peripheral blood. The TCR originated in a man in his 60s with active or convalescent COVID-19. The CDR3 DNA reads TGTGCCAGCCAGGGACTAGCGGCTGGGGCCAACGTCCTGACTTTC. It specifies CASQGLAAGANVLTF.